The present TCR beta chain was sequenced within a study of blood T cell repertoires in COVID-19. Study-level background: COVID-19 samples collected from the United States, Italy and Spain covered acute and convalescent phases.

This CDR3 is built from 15 residues. Trimming pared 4 bases from V and 8 bases from J, leaving 19 bases between. Germline V gives CDR1 MNHEY, CDR2 SVGAGI. Method: immunoSEQ multiplex PCR; TCRdb's copy keeps in-frame clones and lacks some. The data hold hundreds of thousands of clones, with roughly 85% observed a single time. The sequencing input was PBMCs or T cells enriched from blood (not recorded which). The clonotype was recovered from a man aged 35 to 55 who had been exposed to COVID-19. This sequence joins TRBV6-5 and TRBJ2-3; maybe TRBD1 (6 bases). Written as DNA, the CDR3 is TGTGCCAGCAGTTTGAGTGGGGCCCAACAGGGTACGCAGTATTTT. Residues: CASSLSGAQQGTQYF.